These 4 T cell receptor beta chains came from one sample sequenced in a study of OX40 agonist ivuxolimab in advanced cancers. Sequenced by immunoSEQ multiplex PCR; TCRdb stores in-frame clones only, minus some. This sample yields tens of thousands of clones, of which under 90% are seen a single time; 0.95% to 1.5% belongs to the top ten. The sample was CD4+ or CD8+ T cells sorted from blood, taken in a trial of the OX40 agonist ivuxolimab. Receptors were obtained from an adult with an advanced solid tumor such as melanoma, head and neck, liver or kidney cancer.

The chain uses TRBV29-1 and TRBJ2-7; TRBD1 is a possible D gene (6 bases). Germline assignment: CDR1 SQVTM and CDR2 ANQGSEA. This CDR3 region has 12 residues. The V end was cut by 7 bases, the J end by 6 bases, with 16 bases between. CDR3 loop: CSAGDTAGEQYF. CDR3 sequence (DNA): TGCAGCGCAGGGGACACCGCAGGCGAGCAGTACTTC.

This clone was seen a single time. V gene TRBV14 combines with J gene TRBJ2-1, with no clear D. Germline V lookup: CDR1 SGHDN, CDR2 FVKESK. Trimming removed 0 bases from V and 10 bases from J, with 10 bases in between. The CDR3 runs to 13 residues. The CDR3 DNA follows: TGTGCCAGCAGCCAAGACCTAGGTCGAGAGCAGTTCTTC. This codes for CASSQDLGREQFF.

This clone appeared a few times. The J gene is TRBJ2-5, the V gene TRBV7-9; 7 nucleotides line up with TRBD1. After removal of 5 bases from V and 5 bases from J, the junction contained 8 bases not matched to a gene. Per the germline V gene, CDR1 is SEHNR and CDR2 is FQNEAQ (reference sequence). The CDR3 has 14 residues. CDR3 region: CASSNRQGVETQYF. The CDR3 DNA sequence: TGTGCCAGCAGCAACCGACAGGGTGTGGAGACCCAGTACTTC.

The count of this clone is one. This sequence joins TRBV5-1 and TRBJ1-2, with 7 bases fitting TRBD1. This CDR3 is 15 amino acids long. CDR1 is SGHRS and CDR2 is YFSETQ in the germline V gene. Germline trimming cut 4 bases from V and 0 bases from J; bases unmatched to any gene: 6. The DNA of the CDR3 is TGCGCCAGCAGCCCCACGACAGGGTCTAACTATGGCTACACCTTC. Protein product: CASSPTTGSNYGYTF. Supplemented by reference TRBV5-1 and TRBJ1-2, the full variable domain reads KAGVTQTPRYLIKTRGQQVTLSCSPISGHRSVSWYQQTPGQGLQFLFEYFSETQRNKGNFPGRFSGRQFSNSRSEMNVSTLELGDSALYLCASSPTTGSNYGYTFGSGTRLTVV.